This note documents a single T cell receptor (beta chain) sequence. The CDR3 has 13 residues. The germline CDR1 and CDR2 sequences are MNHEY and SMNVEV (reference sequence). The trim removed 7 bases at V and 3 bases at J, leaving 4 bases unmatched. This sample stems from a study of CD8 T cells in Susac syndrome. Whole-study context: At the time their blood was drawn, patients with Susac syndrome were either therapy-naive, on corticosteroids (with some of them also receiving intravenous immunoglobulin), or on intravenous immunoglobulin alone.

Reverse transcription of roughly 0.5 to 1 ug RNA used random hexamers. TCRdb analysed the immunoSEQ multiplex PCR reads with MiXCR anew, one entry per CDR3 protein. The sample holds 80,000 to 95,000 distinct CDR3 sequences, approximately 95% seen once. The clonotype comes from a human donor with Susac syndrome. Sequencing input: CD8+ T cells from PBMCs. This chain joins TRBV27 and TRBJ2-7, with 9 bases identical to TRBD2. The CDR3 coding sequence is TGTGCCAGCATGTTAGCGGGGGACTACGAGCAGTACTTC. Amino acids: CASMLAGDYEQYF.